This T cell receptor (beta chain) came from a study of T cell responses to AZD1222 COVID-19 vaccine. About the study: Second-dose intervals of approximately 4 or approximately 12 weeks were pooled. Whole-study findings and limits: CD4 TCRs linked to vaccination spanned spike, dominating at 160-218 and 743-854. At baseline, seropositivity was found in only five or six AZD1222 recipients. The study sampled repertoires only after the peak T cell response.

Points on this clone: Its antigen is not known.

Clones were sequenced by immunoSEQ multiplex PCR, and TCRdb holds only the in-frame ones, with some missing. Among under 150,000 clones listed, about 91% were seen once. The germline V gene has CDR1 SGHNT and CDR2 YENEEA. V shed 5 bases and J shed 2 bases, with 8 bases lying between them. This CDR3 comprises 13 residues. This sequence was found in an adult in good health. The rearrangement joins TRBV11-3 to TRBJ2-3; D uncertain. This sample comprised peripheral blood, obtained on day 0 of AZD1222 vaccination. In DNA, the CDR3 is TGTGCCAGCAGCCCAAGGACCACAGATACGCAGTATTTT. This sequence encodes CASSPRTTDTQYF.